The 29 T cell receptor beta chains below come from one sample, sequenced in a study of blood T cell repertoires in COVID-19. Sequenced by immunoSEQ multiplex PCR; TCRdb stores in-frame clones only, minus some. The repertoire consists of approximately 170,000 clones, with about four fifths occurring once and the leading ten covering about 10%. The sequencing sample was made of peripheral blood. The source is a man in his 60s with active or convalescent COVID-19.

The rearrangement links TRBV7-2 to TRBJ2-7, with TRBD2 as a possible D gene (6 bases). V gave up 1 base and J gave up 2 bases, with 9 bases separating them. Germline loops: CDR1 SGHTA, CDR2 FQGNSA. The CDR3 loop spans 14 amino acids. CDR3 sequence (DNA): TGTGCCAGCAGCTTAGGTCGCGGGGCCTACGAGCAGTACTTC. It yields the protein CASSLGRGAYEQYF. Using reference TRBV7-2 and TRBJ2-7 for the parts outside the CDR3, the full variable domain is GAGVSQSPSNKVTEKGKDVELRCDPISGHTALYWYRQSLGQGLEFLIYFQGNSAPDKSGLPSDRFSAERTGGSVSTLTIQRTQQEDSAVYLCASSLGRGAYEQYFGPGTRLTVT.

V and J are TRBV5-1 and TRBJ2-3; D may be TRBD2 (6 bases). The length of the CDR3 is 16 residues. The V gene lost 4 bases and the J gene lost 2 bases, with 17 bases spanning the gap. From germline, CDR1 is SGHRS and CDR2 YFSETQ. DNA of the CDR3: TGCGCCAGCAGCCCGGGGACTCCAGCCCTCACAGATACGCAGTATTTT. Its translation: CASSPGTPALTDTQYF.

The chain carries TRBV6-1 and TRBJ1-2; TRBD1 matches at 7 bases. The germline V gene has CDR1 MNHNS and CDR2 SASEGT. This CDR3 has 18 amino acids. V shed 4 bases, J shed 3 bases, and the junction held 17 bases outside the gene matches. The CDR3 sequence is CASSATLGGWTGDYGYTF. The DNA for the CDR3 is TGTGCCAGCAGTGCTACGTTGGGGGGTTGGACAGGCGACTATGGCTACACCTTC.

The rearrangement uses TRBV5-5 and TRBJ2-5; 8 bases map to TRBD2. CDR1 and CDR2 from the germline V gene are SGHKS and YYEKEE (reference sequence). Trimming cost V 3 bases and J 3 bases; bases outside gene matches: 4. The CDR3 is 14 residues long. CDR3 region: CASSYPGGEETQYF. CDR3 coding DNA: TGTGCCAGCAGCTACCCCGGGGGGGAAGAGACCCAGTACTTC.

The V and J genes are TRBV5-1 and TRBJ1-1; D remains unclear. With 7 bases removed from V and 4 bases from J, the gap between germline ends came to 11 bases. This CDR3 region has 12 residues. Per the germline V gene, CDR1 is SGHRS and CDR2 is YFSETQ. CDR3 protein: CASGQVGTEAFF. The CDR3 DNA reads TGCGCCAGCGGCCAGGTTGGCACTGAAGCTTTCTTT.

The J gene is TRBJ1-2, the V gene TRBV4-1, with D maybe TRBD1 (5 bases). V gave up 0 bases and J gave up 6 bases, with 17 bases separating them. This CDR3 has 16 amino acids. Germline lookup yields CDR1 MGHRA and CDR2 YSYEKL. For the CDR3, the DNA is TGCGCCAGCAGCCAAGATGGCGCGGGGGGTTGGGATGGCTACACCTTC. Translation: CASSQDGAGGWDGYTF.

V gene TRBV18 combines with J gene TRBJ1-1, with 7 nucleotides matching TRBD1. Germline CDR1 reads KGHSH; CDR2 reads LQKENI. This CDR3 region has 14 residues. Unmatched junction bases numbered 4, after V lost 3 bases and J lost 3 bases. CDR3 sequence (DNA): TGTGCCAGCTCACCGGCGACAGGGCACACTGAAGCTTTCTTT. It encodes CASSPATGHTEAFF.

Worth noting for this clone: Other DNA sequences in this specimen translate into the identical CDR3. J is TRBJ1-1 and V is TRBV29-1, with TRBD1 matching 7 bases. Germline assignment: CDR1 SQVTM and CDR2 ANQGSEA. The CDR3 contains 13 residues. J gave up 1 base and V 1 base, and 0 bases lay outside the gene matches. The CDR3 region is CSVEGQGNTEAFF. CDR3 in DNA: TGCAGCGTTGAAGGACAGGGGAACACTGAAGCTTTCTTT.

This clone was observed a few times. The chain employs TRBV3-1 (or the pseudogene TRBV3-2) and TRBJ1-1; 7 nucleotides align to TRBD1. Per germline, CDR1 LGHDT and CDR2 YNNKEL (reference sequence). J lost 0 bases, V lost 4 bases, and 2 bases had no gene match. The CDR3 totals 14 residues. CDR3 coding DNA: TGTGCCAGCAGCCGACAGGGAATGAACACTGAAGCTTTCTTT. Protein: CASSRQGMNTEAFF.

The chain uses TRBV24-1 and TRBJ1-2; 9 bases align to TRBD1. The CDR3 consists of 16 residues. J was trimmed by 3 bases and V by 3 bases; bases with no gene match: 7. From germline, CDR1 is KGHDR and CDR2 SFDVKD. CDR3 residues: CATSDGTGISYYGYTF. The CDR3 bases are TGTGCCACCAGTGATGGGACAGGGATAAGCTACTATGGCTACACCTTC.

The chain is built from TRBV12-3 or TRBV12-4 and TRBJ1-5; D unclear. This CDR3 has 12 residues. V was clipped by 8 bases and J by 4 bases, with 9 bases between them. The chain's CDR3 is CASGMVNQPQHF. The CDR3 DNA is TGTGCCAGCGGCATGGTGAATCAGCCCCAGCATTTT.

J is TRBJ2-5 and V is TRBV6-6, with 9 bases aligning to TRBD2. CDR3 size: 12 residues. V trimming: 10 bases; J trimming: 4 bases; junction bases outside the gene matches: 4. CDR1 is MNHNY and CDR2 is SVGAGI in the germline V gene (reference sequence). The CDR3 loop is CATKTSGETQYF. In DNA, the CDR3 is TGTGCCACCAAGACTAGCGGAGAGACCCAGTACTTC.

The gene calls are TRBV6-5 and TRBJ1-1, with 9 bases lining up with TRBD1. The ends lost 4 bases at V and 5 bases at J; junction bases unmatched: 5. Germline loops: CDR1 MNHEY, CDR2 SVGAGI. The CDR3 is 14 amino acids. The CDR3 here is CASSSSGQGTEAFF. Written as DNA, the CDR3 is TGTGCCAGCAGTTCATCCGGACAGGGGACTGAAGCTTTCTTT.

The chain carries TRBV5-1 and TRBJ1-4; TRBD1 aligns across 11 bases. The CDR3 contains 16 residues. V was clipped by 5 bases and J by 0 bases; unmatched bases: 3. Germline CDR1 and CDR2: SGHRS and YFSETQ. In DNA, the CDR3 is TGCGCCAGCAGTCGGGACAGGGGGGCAACTAATGAAAAACTGTTTTTT. Amino acid sequence: CASSRDRGATNEKLFF.

The J gene is TRBJ1-5, the V gene TRBV2; TRBD1 matches 7 bases. In germline, CDR1 is SNHLY, CDR2 FYNNEI. The trim removed 5 bases at V and 5 bases at J, leaving 9 bases unmatched. This CDR3 region has 15 residues. CDR3 amino acids: CASSLAGQQHQPQHF. The CDR3 coding sequence is TGTGCCAGCAGTTTAGCGGGACAGCAACATCAGCCCCAGCATTTT.

In DNA form, the CDR3 reads TGTGCCAGTAGTCCAGACAGGAGCTCTGGAAACACCATATATTTT. This codes for CASSPDRSSGNTIYF. The rearrangement uses TRBV19 and TRBJ1-3; a weak D match, TRBD1 (6 bases). The V end was cut by 5 bases, the J end by 0 bases, with 11 bases between. The CDR3 loop spans 15 amino acids. Germline V gene data show CDR1 as LNHDA and CDR2 as SQIVND (reference sequence).

Notes on this clone: The sample has other DNA sequences that encode this CDR3 too. J is TRBJ2-7 and V is TRBV19; D gene uncertain. V lost 4 bases, J lost 3 bases, and 4 bases lay in between. Germline CDR1 and CDR2: LNHDA and SQIVND (reference sequence). The CDR3 has 11 residues. The CDR3 is CASSTGYEQYF. The DNA for the CDR3 is TGTGCCAGTAGTACCGGCTACGAGCAGTACTTC.

V usage is TRBV18 and J usage is TRBJ2-6; D remains unclear. V was shortened by 0 bases and J by 0 bases, with 9 bases between the two germline ends. Germline CDR1 reads KGHSH; CDR2 reads LQKENI. CDR3 length: 17 amino acids. The CDR3 protein is CASSPPIRSSGANVLTF. CDR3 DNA: TGTGCCAGCTCACCACCGATCAGAAGCTCTGGGGCCAACGTCCTGACTTTC.

The V gene is TRBV5-1, the J gene TRBJ1-5, with a weak D call TRBD1 (5 bases). Trimming shortened V by 0 bases and J by 2 bases, and 9 bases separated the two germline ends. The CDR3 sequence is 15 residues long. Germline-derived CDR1 and CDR2 are SGHRS and YFSETQ. Written as DNA, the CDR3 is TGCGCCAGCAGCTTGGGGGGCTTTGGCAATCAGCCCCAGCATTTT. It yields the protein CASSLGGFGNQPQHF.

The chain uses TRBV4-2 and TRBJ2-1, with 12 nucleotides matching TRBD2. This CDR3 spans 15 amino acids. CDR1 LGHNA and CDR2 YNFKEQ come from the germline V gene. J was trimmed by 7 bases and V by 8 bases; bases with no gene match: 9. CDR3 in DNA: TGTGCCAGCGGGTCTCTAGCGGGGGGGCGGAATGAGCAGTTCTTC. Translation: CASGSLAGGRNEQFF.

V and J are TRBV6-5 and TRBJ1-2; the match to TRBD1 covers 9 bases. V dropped 6 bases and J dropped 6; count of bases not matched to a gene: 5. CDR3 length equals 13 residues. In germline, CDR1 is MNHEY, CDR2 SVGAGI. CDR3: CASSLGQGHGYTF. In DNA, the CDR3 is TGTGCCAGCAGCCTGGGACAGGGTCATGGCTACACCTTC.

The chain uses TRBV5-1 and TRBJ2-3; D is perhaps TRBD2 (5 bases). This CDR3 has 17 amino acids. The V and J ends lost 1 base and 4 bases respectively, with 19 bases between them. Germline V lookup: CDR1 SGHRS, CDR2 YFSETQ. The CDR3 DNA is TGCGCCAGCAGCTTGCCGGTTTTGGCGGGTGGCCCAGATACGCAGTATTTT. Protein product: CASSLPVLAGGPDTQYF.

In this sample, this clone turned up many times. CDR3 in DNA: TGTGCCAGCAGCGGCAGGATTTTCGGCTCCTACGAGCAGTACTTC. Translated, it gives CASSGRIFGSYEQYF. This chain links TRBV5-8 with TRBJ2-7; no clear D. The V gene's germline CDR1 is SGHTS and CDR2 YDEGEE. The CDR3 runs to 15 residues. Trimming removed 4 bases at V and 0 bases at J, with 14 bases between.

The J gene is TRBJ1-5, the V gene TRBV27; 9 bases match TRBD1. CDR1 and CDR2 from the germline V gene are MNHEY and SMNVEV (reference sequence). This CDR3 contains 14 residues. V shed 5 bases, J shed 7 bases, and the junction held 6 bases outside the gene matches. CDR3 amino acids: CASSPQGARQPQHF. The CDR3 region has the DNA TGTGCCAGCAGTCCACAGGGGGCACGACAGCCCCAGCATTTT.

The chain employs TRBV7-9 and TRBJ1-1; unclear D gene. CDR1 is SEHNR, CDR2 FQNEAQ, per germline (reference sequence). The CDR3 consists of 16 residues. Trimming removed 0 bases from V and 0 bases from J, with 11 bases in between. The chain's CDR3 is CASSLAAGLLNTEAFF. CDR3 DNA sequence: TGTGCCAGCAGCTTAGCGGCAGGCTTACTGAACACTGAAGCTTTCTTT.

This chain uses TRBV12-3 or TRBV12-4 with TRBJ1-5; D unresolved. Between the trimmed V and J ends, which lost 6 bases and 2 bases, there was a span of 8 bases. The CDR3 sequence is 13 residues long. The CDR3 nucleotides read TGTGCCAGCAGGAAATCAGGCAATCAGCCCCAGCATTTT. This codes for CASRKSGNQPQHF.

The chain carries TRBV5-1 and TRBJ1-5; TRBD1 might be the D (6 bases). The CDR3 spans 15 residues. The ends were cut back, 0 bases at V and 5 bases at J, with 12 bases in the middle. Germline assignment: CDR1 SGHRS and CDR2 YFSETQ. CDR3: CASSLGPPGDQPQHF. The CDR3 DNA reads TGCGCCAGCAGCTTGGGACCACCAGGGGATCAGCCCCAGCATTTT.

The CDR3, as DNA: TGTGCCAGCAGCGTAGTTTCGGGACAGACCTACAATGAGCAGTTCTTC. As protein: CASSVVSGQTYNEQFF. The rearrangement links TRBV9 to TRBJ2-1; 7 bases are a match to TRBD1. Trimming took 0 bases from V and 2 from J; bases not matched to a gene: 5. The CDR3 is made up of 16 amino acids. Germline values: CDR1 SGDLS, CDR2 YYNGEE. The full variable domain, completed using reference TRBV9 and TRBJ2-1, is DSGVTQTPKHLITATGQRVTLRCSPRSGDLSVYWYQQSLDQGLQFLIQYYNGEERAKGNILERFSAQQFPDLHSELNLSSLELGDSALYFCASSVVSGQTYNEQFFGPGTRLTVL.

This clone was seen more than once but under ten times. J is TRBJ2-1 and V is TRBV5-1; 10 bases are shared with TRBD2. The CDR3 length is 15 residues. CDR1 SGHRS and CDR2 YFSETQ come from the germline V gene. Germline trimming cut 4 bases from V and 2 bases from J; bases unmatched to any gene: 3. The DNA of the CDR3 is TGCGCCAGCAGCGCTAGCGGGGGTACCTACAATGAGCAGTTCTTC. Translating gives CASSASGGTYNEQFF.